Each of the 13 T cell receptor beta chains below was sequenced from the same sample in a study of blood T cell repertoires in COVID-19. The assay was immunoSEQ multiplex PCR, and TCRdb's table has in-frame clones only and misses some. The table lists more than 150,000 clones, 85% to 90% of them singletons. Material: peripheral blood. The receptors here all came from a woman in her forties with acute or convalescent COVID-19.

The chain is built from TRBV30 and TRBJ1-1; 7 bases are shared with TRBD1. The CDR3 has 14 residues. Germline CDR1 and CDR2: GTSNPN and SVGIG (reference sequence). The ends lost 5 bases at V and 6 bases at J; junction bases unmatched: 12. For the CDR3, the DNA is TGTGCCTGGGTTGGGGACAGCCCGGGCGCTGAAGCTTTCTTT. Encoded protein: CAWVGDSPGAEAFF.

The CDR3 loop is CASSNGQVPSYEQYF. CDR3 coding DNA: TGCGCCAGCAGCAACGGACAGGTCCCCTCCTACGAGCAGTACTTC. The J gene is TRBJ2-7, the V gene TRBV5-1, with 7 bases lining up with TRBD1. CDR3 length equals 15 residues. Per the germline V gene, CDR1 is SGHRS and CDR2 is YFSETQ. The ends lost 4 bases at V and 0 bases at J; junction bases unmatched: 7.

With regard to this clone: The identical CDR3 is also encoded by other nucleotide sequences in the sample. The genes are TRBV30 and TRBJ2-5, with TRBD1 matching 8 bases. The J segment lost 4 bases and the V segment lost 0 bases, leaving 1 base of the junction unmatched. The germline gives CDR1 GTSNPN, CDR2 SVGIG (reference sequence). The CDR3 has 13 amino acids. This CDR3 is CAWSVDRGETQYF. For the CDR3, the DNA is TGTGCCTGGAGTGTCGACAGGGGAGAGACCCAGTACTTC.

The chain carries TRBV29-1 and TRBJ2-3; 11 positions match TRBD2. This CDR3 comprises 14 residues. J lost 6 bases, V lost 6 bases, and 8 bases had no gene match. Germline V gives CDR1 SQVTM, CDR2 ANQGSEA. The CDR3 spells CSVVSGGAFDTQYF. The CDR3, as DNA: TGCAGCGTAGTTAGCGGGGGGGCCTTCGATACGCAGTATTTT.

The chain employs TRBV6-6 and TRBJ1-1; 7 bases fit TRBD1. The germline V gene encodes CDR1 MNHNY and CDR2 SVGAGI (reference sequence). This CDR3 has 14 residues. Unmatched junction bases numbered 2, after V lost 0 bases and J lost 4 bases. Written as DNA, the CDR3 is TGTGCCAGCAGTTACTCGGCAGGGGGCACTGAAGCTTTCTTT. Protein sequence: CASSYSAGGTEAFF.

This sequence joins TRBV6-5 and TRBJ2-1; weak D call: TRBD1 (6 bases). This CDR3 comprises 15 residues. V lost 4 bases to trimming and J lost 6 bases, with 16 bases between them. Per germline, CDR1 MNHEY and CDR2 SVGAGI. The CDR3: CASSSGEGGVNEQFF. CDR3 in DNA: TGTGCCAGCAGTTCCGGTGAAGGGGGTGTCAATGAGCAGTTCTTC.

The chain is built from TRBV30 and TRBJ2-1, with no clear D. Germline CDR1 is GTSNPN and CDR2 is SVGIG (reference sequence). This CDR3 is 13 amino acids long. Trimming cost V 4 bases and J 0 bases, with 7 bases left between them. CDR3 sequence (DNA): TGTGCCTGGAATCTAAACTCCTACAATGAGCAGTTCTTC. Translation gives CAWNLNSYNEQFF.

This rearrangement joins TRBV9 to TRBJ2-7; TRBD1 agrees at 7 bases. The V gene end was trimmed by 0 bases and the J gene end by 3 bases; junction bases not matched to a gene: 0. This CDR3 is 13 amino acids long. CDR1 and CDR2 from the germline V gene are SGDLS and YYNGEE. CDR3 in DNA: TGTGCCAGCAGCGTAGGGGACAGCTACGAGCAGTACTTC. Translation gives CASSVGDSYEQYF.

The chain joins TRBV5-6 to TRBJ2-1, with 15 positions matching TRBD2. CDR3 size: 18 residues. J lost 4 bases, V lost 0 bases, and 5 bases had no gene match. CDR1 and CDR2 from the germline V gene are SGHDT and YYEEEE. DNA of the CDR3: TGTGCCAGCAGCTTGGGGACTAGCGGGAGGGCTTCATACAATGAGCAGTTCTTC. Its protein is CASSLGTSGRASYNEQFF.

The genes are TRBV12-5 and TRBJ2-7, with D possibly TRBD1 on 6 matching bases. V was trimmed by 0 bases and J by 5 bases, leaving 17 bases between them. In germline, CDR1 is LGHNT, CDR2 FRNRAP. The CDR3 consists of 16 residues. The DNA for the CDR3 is TGTGCTAGTGGTTTGGTACTGGGGCAGGGGTGGAACGAGCAGTACTTC. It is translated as CASGLVLGQGWNEQYF.

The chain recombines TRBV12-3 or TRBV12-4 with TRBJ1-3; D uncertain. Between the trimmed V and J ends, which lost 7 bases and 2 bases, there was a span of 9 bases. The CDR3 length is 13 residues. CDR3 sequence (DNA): TGTGCCAGCACCTACCGGGCTGGAAACACCATATATTTT. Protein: CASTYRAGNTIYF.

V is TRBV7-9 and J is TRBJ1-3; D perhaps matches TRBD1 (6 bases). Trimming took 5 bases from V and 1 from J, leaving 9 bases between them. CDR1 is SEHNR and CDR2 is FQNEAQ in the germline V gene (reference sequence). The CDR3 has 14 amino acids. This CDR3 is CASSVRGSGNTIYF. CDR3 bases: TGTGCCAGCAGCGTCAGGGGTTCTGGAAACACCATATATTTT.

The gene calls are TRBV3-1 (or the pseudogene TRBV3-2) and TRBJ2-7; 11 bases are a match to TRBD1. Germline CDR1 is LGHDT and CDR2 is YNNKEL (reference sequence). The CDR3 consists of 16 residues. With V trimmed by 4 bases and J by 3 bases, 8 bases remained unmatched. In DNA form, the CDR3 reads TGTGCCAGCAGCCTCGGGACAGGGGGTTGGATCTACGAGCAGTACTTC. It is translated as CASSLGTGGWIYEQYF.